This TCR beta chain is drawn from a study of OX40 agonist ivuxolimab in advanced cancers. Across the whole study: Patients received ivuxolimab, an agonistic anti-OX40 (CD134) antibody.

The CDR3 extends over 14 amino acids. CDR1 and CDR2 from the germline V gene are LGHNA and YSLEER. With 3 bases removed from V and 2 bases from J, the gap between germline ends came to 10 bases. Assay used: immunoSEQ multiplex PCR; TCRdb lists only in-frame clones, some missing. The data show 79,000 or so clones, 91% seen once. Sequences were derived from CD4+ or CD8+ T cells sorted from blood, sampled in a trial of the OX40 agonist ivuxolimab. The TCR originated in an adult with an advanced solid tumor such as melanoma, head and neck, liver or kidney cancer. This chain links TRBV4-3 with TRBJ2-5, with D maybe TRBD2 (5 bases). The CDR3: CASSHNPGQETQYF. The CDR3 DNA follows: TGCGCCAGCAGCCATAATCCGGGACAAGAGACCCAGTACTTC.